The following is a T cell receptor (beta chain) sequence with its context. The data were obtained in a study of identifying expanded T cells in peripheral blood. Using immunoSEQ multiplex PCR, the repertoire was profiled, and TCRdb retains in-frame clones only, with some absent. This table has about 100,000 clones, approximately 89% appearing once. The junction had 8 bases not matched to a gene; V was cut back by 6 bases and J by 7 bases. The CDR3 totals 13 residues. Germline CDR1 and CDR2: LNHDA and SQIVND (reference sequence). Sequencing was performed on blood. The chain links TRBV19 to TRBJ1-2; 7 bases fit TRBD1. This TCR came from a person aged 18-70 years in good health. The CDR3 here is CASREQGNGGYTF. The CDR3 bases are TGTGCCAGTAGGGAACAGGGGAACGGTGGCTACACCTTC.